The T cell receptor (beta chain) under discussion was sequenced for a study of technical replicates of blood from a handful of donors. Assay: immunoSEQ multiplex PCR; the TCRdb copy retains only in-frame clones and omits some. Among around 50,000 clones listed, about 94% were seen once. Germline V gene lookup returns CDR1 GTSNPN and CDR2 SVGIG (reference sequence). This CDR3 is built from 15 residues. V trimming: 0 bases; J trimming: 2 bases; junction bases outside the gene matches: 3. This chain joins TRBV30 and TRBJ2-1; 8 nucleotides agree with TRBD2. This sequence was found in a human donor in good health. Some clones in this sample may be carry-over from other donors' samples. Sequencing input: PBMCs. CDR3 in DNA: TGTGCCTGGAGTGTACGGACTAGCACCTACAATGAGCAGTTCTTC. Translating it yields CAWSVRTSTYNEQFF.